The clone carrying this T cell receptor (beta chain) has just a few counts. No antigen is known for it. A much larger clonotype is one base distant, so this may be a read error. These data originate in a study of read filtering for tumor transcriptome and immune sequencing. Study-level background: Patients were 16 to 20 male and about 15 female, mean age roughly 68 years, range about 47 to 85.

From roughly 390 ng of RNA, a library with molecular barcoded alpha/delta and beta/gamma adaptors was made. TCRdb independently ran MiXCR on the reads; one entry per CDR3 protein. Among around 38,000 distinct CDR3 sequences listed, roughly 15% were seen once. This CDR3 has 18 amino acids. From germline, CDR1 is DFQATT and CDR2 SNEGSKA (reference sequence). Points from the study as a whole: Without single-read clonotypes, shared clonotype proportions correlated more between IR-seq and RNA-seq.

Sequencing used a population of CD138-negative cells sorted from bone marrow. The chain couples TRBV20-1 to TRBJ2-1; TRBD2 aligns across 9 bases. The TCR comes from a donor over 35 with multiple myeloma. The CDR3 reads CSARDLLAGSSGDDERFF. The CDR3 DNA reads as TGCAGTGCTAGAGACCTCCTTGCCGGGTCTAGCGGGGATGATGAGCGGTTCTTC.